What follows are 9 T cell receptor beta chains derived from one specimen sequenced in a study of cytomegalovirus exposure and HLA in healthy donors (dated by TCRdb to the late 2010s). Preparation of the library involved the immunoSEQ multiplex PCR assay. For the multiplex PCR, a mixture combining 60 forward primers for TCR Vbeta segments and 13 reverse primers for TCR Jbeta segments was used. The immuneACCESS repertoire file appears here via TCRdb, limited to in-frame rearrangements. These files lack a portion of the clones; in checked studies, under half of the deficit traces to unresolved V genes, and the cause of the others is not known. The sample table holds 190,000 or so clones, of which about 80% were seen once. About 0.63% of the sample belongs to the ten largest clones. Sequenced: PBMCs. These receptors all come from a boy between 10 and 17 years old in good health and CMV-seronegative.

The CDR3 reads CASSPDGTGSSEQYF. The CDR3 DNA reads as TGTGCCAGCAGCCCCGACGGGACAGGCTCTTCCGAGCAGTACTTC. The gene calls are TRBV7-3 and TRBJ2-7, with TRBD1 matching over 8 bases. The CDR3 runs to 15 residues. Per the germline V gene, CDR1 is SGHTA and CDR2 is FQGTGA. Trimming at V came to 5 bases and at J to 6 bases, leaving 12 bases not matched to a gene.

The chain combines TRBV30 with TRBJ2-5, with 9 bases identical to TRBD1. Germline loops: CDR1 GTSNPN, CDR2 SVGIG (reference sequence). CDR3 length equals 17 residues. The V segment lost 0 bases and the J segment 1 base; nucleotides outside the gene matches: 9. This chain's CDR3 is CAWSVSRGTGIQETQYF. DNA for the CDR3: TGTGCCTGGAGTGTATCCCGCGGGACAGGGATCCAAGAGACCCAGTACTTC.

The genes are TRBV10-3 and TRBJ2-5, with 9 bases that match TRBD1. V shed 9 bases and J 5 bases; nucleotides not matched to a gene: 7. Germline-derived CDR1 and CDR2 are ENHRY and SYGVKD. This CDR3 spans 13 amino acids. CDR3 in DNA: TGTGCCATAACAGGGGGCGTGGGGGAGACCCAGTACTTC. Protein product: CAITGGVGETQYF.

V gene TRBV7-2 combines with J gene TRBJ2-2; 11 bases agree with TRBD2. Germline assignment: CDR1 SGHTA and CDR2 FQGNSA. The CDR3 has 16 amino acids. V shed 2 bases, J shed 6 bases, and the junction held 5 bases outside the gene matches. CDR3 bases: TGTGCCAGCAGCTTACTCCTAGCGGGAGGAGCCGGGGAGCTGTTTTTT. It yields the protein CASSLLLAGGAGELFF.

This chain uses TRBV28 with TRBJ2-7; 8 bases map to TRBD2. The germline CDR1 and CDR2 sequences are MDHEN and SYDVKM. CDR3 size: 14 residues. The V segment lost 4 bases and the J segment 6 bases; nucleotides outside the gene matches: 8. CDR3 nucleotides: TGTGCCAGCAGTTGGCGAGCGGGAGTAAGCGAGCAGTACTTC. This gives the protein CASSWRAGVSEQYF.

The CDR3 is CSAAGGGADIQYF. CDR3 nucleotide sequence: TGCAGCGCCGCTGGAGGGGGCGCAGACATTCAGTACTTC. V gene TRBV29-1 combines with J gene TRBJ2-4; the D gene is possibly TRBD1 (7 bases). The germline CDR1 and CDR2 sequences are SQVTM and ANQGSEA. CDR3 length: 13 amino acids. V was clipped by 7 bases and J by 8 bases, with 18 bases between them.

This clone was detected a few times. The genes are TRBV21-1 and TRBJ2-5; the D call in the table, TRBD2, was not verified against the DNA. TRBV21-1 is classified as a pseudogene. The CDR3 has 16 residues. CDR3 region: CASSKAGGQMKKTQYF. CDR3 in DNA: TGTGCCAGCAGCAAAGCGGGGGGGCAGATGAAAAAGACCCAGTACTTC.

J is TRBJ1-1 and V is TRBV12-5; weak D call: TRBD1 (5 bases). This CDR3 is 15 amino acids long. The germline V gene has CDR1 LGHNT and CDR2 FRNRAP. V was trimmed by 5 bases and J by 0 bases, leaving 13 bases between them. CDR3: CASGVGGVLNTEAFF. The CDR3 nucleotides are TGTGCTAGTGGTGTCGGAGGGGTTTTGAACACTGAAGCTTTCTTT.

The gene calls are TRBV7-3 and TRBJ2-7, with TRBD2 identical over 13 bases. V shed 4 bases and J 4 bases; nucleotides not matched to a gene: 7. The CDR3 consists of 16 residues. Germline assignment: CDR1 SGHTA and CDR2 FQGTGA. The CDR3, as DNA: TGTGCCAGCAGCTCCGGACTAGCGGGAGATAAATACGAGCAGTACTTC. It codes for CASSSGLAGDKYEQYF.